A selection of T cell receptor beta chains follows, all from one sample in a study of blood T cells in healthy people across ages. Using its own MiXCR run on the 5' RACE reads, TCRdb lists one record per CDR3 protein. The sample holds about a million distinct CDR3 sequences; about 51% are singletons and the top ten take 20% to 25%. Sequencing used blood. The receptor set was obtained from a woman aged 60-70 years in good health. The CDR3 runs from the conserved cysteine through the conserved F or W. D genes are given only for firm matches. Expanded clones are given a class, and other clones once, few, many or no size at all.

abundance: -; v_gene: TRBV20-1; d_gene: -; j_gene: TRBJ2-7; CDR3aa: CSARVLEPSTYEQYF; CDR3nt: TGCAGTGCTAGAGTGTTAGAACCTTCGACCTACGAGCAGTACTTC
abundance: few; v_gene: TRBV29-1; d_gene: TRBD2; j_gene: TRBJ2-1; CDR3aa: CSTGTSGRAGEQFF; CDR3nt: TGCAGCACCGGGACTAGCGGGAGGGCCGGTGAGCAGTTCTTC
abundance: -; v_gene: TRBV7-2; d_gene: TRBD1; j_gene: TRBJ1-2; CDR3aa: CASSTGTGMYGYTF; CDR3nt: TGTGCCAGCAGTACCGGGACAGGGATGTATGGCTACACCTTC
abundance: few; v_gene: TRBV4-3; d_gene: -; j_gene: TRBJ2-5; CDR3aa: CASSQAPTAGETQYF; CDR3nt: TGCGCCAGCAGCCAAGCTCCCACCGCGGGGGAGACCCAGTACTTC
abundance: once; v_gene: TRBV20-1; d_gene: TRBD1; j_gene: TRBJ2-5; CDR3aa: CSAKALRTGMETQYF; CDR3nt: TGCAGTGCTAAGGCCTTAAGGACAGGGATGGAGACCCAGTACTTC
abundance: -; v_gene: TRBV6-2/TRBV6-3; d_gene: -; j_gene: TRBJ2-1; CDR3aa: CASSWDGMVYNEQFF; CDR3nt: TGTGCCAGCAGTTGGGACGGAATGGTCTACAATGAGCAGTTCTTC
abundance: few; v_gene: TRBV4-1; d_gene: -; j_gene: TRBJ1-4; CDR3aa: CASSQERQRLEKLFF; CDR3nt: TGCGCCAGCAGCCAAGAAAGGCAGCGACTTGAAAAACTGTTTTTT
abundance: -; v_gene: TRBV27; d_gene: -; j_gene: TRBJ2-1; CDR3aa: CASTSESSGINEQFF; CDR3nt: TGTGCCAGCACCTCCGAGTCCTCAGGGATCAATGAGCAGTTCTTC
abundance: few; v_gene: TRBV20-1; d_gene: -; j_gene: TRBJ2-7; CDR3aa: CSARATADYEQYF; CDR3nt: TGCAGTGCTAGAGCCACGGCGGACTACGAGCAGTACTTC
abundance: -; v_gene: TRBV5-1; d_gene: -; j_gene: TRBJ2-1; CDR3aa: CASSLSGRPLGNEQFF; CDR3nt: TGCGCCAGCAGCTTATCAGGGCGGCCCCTAGGGAATGAGCAGTTCTTC
abundance: -; v_gene: TRBV12-3/TRBV12-4; d_gene: -; j_gene: TRBJ2-1; CDR3aa: CASSPGLLPYNERYF; CDR3nt: TGTGCCAGCAGCCCAGGACTCCTCCCCTACAATGAGCGGTACTTC
abundance: -; v_gene: TRBV29-1; d_gene: -; j_gene: TRBJ2-3; CDR3aa: CSANLGTGNIDTQYF; CDR3nt: TGCAGCGCGAACCTAGGGACGGGAAACATCGATACGCAGTATTTT
abundance: few; v_gene: TRBV18; d_gene: -; j_gene: TRBJ2-7; CDR3aa: CASSLSRVSEQYF; CDR3nt: TGTGCCAGCTCCTTGTCCCGGGTCAGCGAGCAGTACTTC
abundance: few; v_gene: TRBV14; d_gene: -; j_gene: TRBJ1-1; CDR3aa: CASSPVGLTAENTEAFF; CDR3nt: TGTGCCAGCAGCCCCGTTGGTCTGACAGCGGAGAACACTGAAGCTTTCTTT
abundance: few; v_gene: TRBV6-6; d_gene: TRBD2; j_gene: TRBJ2-7; CDR3aa: CASSSGLVREQYF; CDR3nt: TGTGCCAGCAGTTCCGGACTAGTCCGCGAGCAGTACTTC
abundance: few; v_gene: TRBV5-1; d_gene: -; j_gene: TRBJ2-7; CDR3aa: CASSLAPSLGYEQYF; CDR3nt: TGCGCCAGCAGCTTGGCCCCTAGTCTCGGCTACGAGCAGTACTTC
abundance: -; v_gene: TRBV12-3/TRBV12-4; d_gene: TRBD2; j_gene: TRBJ2-7; CDR3aa: CASSLGTSVLQTEQYF; CDR3nt: TGTGCCAGCAGTTTGGGGACTAGCGTTCTCCAAACCGAGCAGTACTTC
abundance: -; v_gene: TRBV7-8; d_gene: -; j_gene: TRBJ2-1; CDR3aa: CASSLAWGSSYNEQFF; CDR3nt: TGTGCCAGCAGCTTAGCGTGGGGGAGCTCCTACAATGAGCAGTTCTTC
abundance: -; v_gene: TRBV14; d_gene: -; j_gene: TRBJ1-1; CDR3aa: CASSQQLPNTEAFF; CDR3nt: TGTGCCAGCAGCCAACAGTTACCGAACACTGAAGCTTTCTTT
abundance: -; v_gene: TRBV29-1; d_gene: TRBD2; j_gene: TRBJ2-2; CDR3aa: CSGQGGDTGELFF; CDR3nt: TGCAGCGGTCAGGGAGGGGACACCGGGGAGCTGTTTTTT
abundance: -; v_gene: TRBV12-3/TRBV12-4; d_gene: -; j_gene: TRBJ2-1; CDR3aa: CASTIGGGGSYNEQFF; CDR3nt: TGTGCCAGCACCATAGGGGGAGGGGGCTCCTACAATGAGCAGTTCTTC
abundance: -; v_gene: TRBV7-2; d_gene: -; j_gene: TRBJ2-7; CDR3aa: CASSSGGSGTYEQYF; CDR3nt: TGTGCCAGCAGCTCCGGGGGTAGTGGGACCTACGAGCAGTACTTC
abundance: -; v_gene: TRBV27; d_gene: -; j_gene: TRBJ2-3; CDR3aa: CASSLTVGTDTQYF; CDR3nt: TGTGCCAGCAGTTTAACAGTGGGCACAGATACGCAGTATTTT
abundance: once; v_gene: TRBV10-3; d_gene: -; j_gene: TRBJ2-3; CDR3aa: CAISDSPTSTDTQYF; CDR3nt: TGTGCCATCAGTGACAGCCCTACTAGCACAGATACGCAGTATTTT
abundance: few; v_gene: TRBV28; d_gene: -; j_gene: TRBJ2-7; CDR3aa: CASRRGRPYEQYF; CDR3nt: TGTGCCAGCAGGAGGGGCAGACCCTACGAGCAGTACTTC
abundance: -; v_gene: TRBV6-2/TRBV6-3; d_gene: -; j_gene: TRBJ1-5; CDR3aa: CASTPRGFDQPQHF; CDR3nt: TGTGCCAGCACCCCGAGGGGTTTCGATCAGCCCCAGCATTTT
abundance: few; v_gene: TRBV28; d_gene: -; j_gene: TRBJ2-5; CDR3aa: CASSRARQSQETQYF; CDR3nt: TGTGCCAGCAGCAGGGCCCGACAGTCTCAAGAGACCCAGTACTTC
abundance: few; v_gene: TRBV5-4; d_gene: -; j_gene: TRBJ2-5; CDR3aa: CASSSAGTQETQYF; CDR3nt: TGTGCCAGCAGCTCCGCAGGGACCCAAGAGACCCAGTACTTC
abundance: many; v_gene: TRBV5-1; d_gene: -; j_gene: TRBJ1-1; CDR3aa: CASSLQVGSEAFF; CDR3nt: TGCGCCAGCAGCTTACAGGTAGGGTCTGAAGCTTTCTTT
abundance: -; v_gene: TRBV27; d_gene: -; j_gene: TRBJ2-7; CDR3aa: CASSLGVKGVYEQYF; CDR3nt: TGTGCCAGCAGCCTGGGAGTCAAGGGGGTATACGAGCAGTACTTC
abundance: -; v_gene: TRBV7-2; d_gene: TRBD2; j_gene: TRBJ2-3; CDR3aa: CASSPGLTNTDTQYF; CDR3nt: TGTGCCAGCAGCCCGGGACTAACCAACACAGATACGCAGTATTTT
abundance: few; v_gene: TRBV20-1; d_gene: -; j_gene: TRBJ2-5; CDR3aa: CSARDLGETQYF; CDR3nt: TGCAGTGCTAGAGATTTAGGGGAGACCCAGTACTTC